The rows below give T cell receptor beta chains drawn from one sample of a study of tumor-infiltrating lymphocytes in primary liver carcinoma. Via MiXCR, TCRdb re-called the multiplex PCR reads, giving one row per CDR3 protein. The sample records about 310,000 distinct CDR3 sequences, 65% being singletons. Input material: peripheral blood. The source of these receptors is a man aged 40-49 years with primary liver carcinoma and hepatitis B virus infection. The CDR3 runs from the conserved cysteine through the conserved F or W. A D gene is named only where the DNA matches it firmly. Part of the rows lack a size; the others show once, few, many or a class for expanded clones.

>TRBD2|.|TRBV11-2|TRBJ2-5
CASSLDLAGQTERQYF
TGTGCCAGCAGCTTAGATCTAGCGGGGCAGACGGAGAGACAGTACTTC
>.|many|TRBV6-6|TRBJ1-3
CASSYPPGYGNTIYF
TGTGCCAGCAGTTACCCACCGGGGTATGGAAACACCATATATTTT
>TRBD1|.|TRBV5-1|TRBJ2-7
CASSSGLGTGPEQYF
TGCGCCAGCAGCTCAGGACTCGGGACAGGTCCCGAGCAGTACTTC
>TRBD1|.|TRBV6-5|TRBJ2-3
CASSSVQGANTQYF
TGTGCCAGCAGTTCGGTACAGGGGGCTAATACGCAGTATTTT
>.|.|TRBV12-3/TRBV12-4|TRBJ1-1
CANRYVTAEAFF
TGTGCCAACAGGTATGTGACGGCTGAAGCCTTCTTT
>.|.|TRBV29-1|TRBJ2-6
CSDAATGANVLTF
TGCAGTGATGCAGCTACTGGGGCCAACGTCCTGACTTTC
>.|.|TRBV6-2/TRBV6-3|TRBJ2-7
CASTNKEGWTYGQYF
TGTGCCAGCACCAACAAGGAGGGCTGGACCTACGGGCAGTACTTC
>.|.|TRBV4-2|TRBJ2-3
CTSSQEGGTDTQYF
TGTACCAGCAGCCAAGAGGGAGGCACAGATACACAGTATTTT
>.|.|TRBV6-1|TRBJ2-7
CASRLHIYEQYF
TGTGCCAGCAGATTACATATCTACGAGCAGTACTTC
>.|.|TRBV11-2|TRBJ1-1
CASSLRTANKNTEAFF
TGTGCCAGCAGCTTACGTACAGCTAATAAAAACACTGAAGCCTTCTTT
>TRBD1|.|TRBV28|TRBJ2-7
CASSPRTGTCEQYF
TGTGCCAGCAGCCCCCGGACAGGGACCTGCGAGCAGTACTTC
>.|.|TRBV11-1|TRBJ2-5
CANSLGRRDQETQYF
TGTGCCAACAGCCTCGGAAGGAGGGACCAGGAGACCCAGTACTTC
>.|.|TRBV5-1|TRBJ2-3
CASSFGAGSTDTQYF
TGCGCCAGCAGCTTCGGGGCGGGATCCACAGATACGCAGTATTTT
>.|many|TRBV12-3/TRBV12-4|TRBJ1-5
CASSLSGDHQPQHF
TGTGCCAGCAGTTTGTCAGGGGACCATCAGCCCCAGCATTTT
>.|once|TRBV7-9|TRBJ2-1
CTSSQSRQPGAYNEQFF
TGTACCAGCAGCCAATCCCGACAGCCGGGAGCCTACAATGAGCAGTTCTTC
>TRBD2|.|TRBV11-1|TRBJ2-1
CASSSLRENSYNGQFF
TGTGCCAGCAGCTCCCTGCGGGAGAACTCCTACAATGGGCAGTTCTTC
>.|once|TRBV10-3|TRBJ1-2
CTIREEGANYGYTF
TGTACCATCAGGGAAGAAGGAGCTAACTATGGCTACACCTTC
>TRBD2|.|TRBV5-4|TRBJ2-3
CASSLSPSGSGDMQYF
TGTGCCAGCAGCTTATCCCCTAGCGGGTCAGGTGATATGCAGTATTTT
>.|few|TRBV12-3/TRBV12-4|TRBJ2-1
CASSLGPGRINEQFF
TGTGCCAGCAGTTTGGGGCCAGGGAGGATCAATGAGCAGTTCTTC
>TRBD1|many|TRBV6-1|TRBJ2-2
CASSGWTGRPGELFF
TGTGCCAGCAGTGGTTGGACAGGGAGACCCGGGGAGCTGTTTTTT
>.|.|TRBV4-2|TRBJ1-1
CASSQKQMTTEAFF
TGCGCCAGCAGTCAGAAACAGATGACCACTGAAGCTTTCTTT
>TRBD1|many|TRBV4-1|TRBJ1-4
CASSLGTGDEKLFF
TGCGCCAGCAGCCTCGGGACAGGGGACGAAAAACTGTTTTTT
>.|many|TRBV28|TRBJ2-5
CASSLGLGSQETQYF
TGTGCCAGCAGTTTAGGGTTGGGGAGCCAAGAGACCCAGTACTTC
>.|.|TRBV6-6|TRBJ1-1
CASSSYRDTEALF
TGTGCCAGCAGTTCTTACCGGGACACTGAAGCTTTATTT
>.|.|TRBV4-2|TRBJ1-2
CAGSQNMSYTF
TGTGCCGGCAGCCAAAACATGAGCTACACCTTC
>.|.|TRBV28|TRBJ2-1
CASSLNPGPNEQFF
TGTGCCAGCAGTTTAAACCCCGGGCCCAATGAGCAGTTCTTC
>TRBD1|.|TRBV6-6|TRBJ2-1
CASRALRDSGYNEQFF
TGTGCCAGCAGAGCATTAAGGGACAGTGGATACAATGAGCAGTTCTTC
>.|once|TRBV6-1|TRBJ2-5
CTSSERTTRLKETQYF
TGTACTAGCAGTGAAAGGACTACCCGATTAAAAGAGACCCAGTACTTC
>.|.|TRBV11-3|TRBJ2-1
CVSSGSSYNEQFF
TGTGTTAGCAGCGGTAGCTCCTACAATGAGCAGTTCTTC
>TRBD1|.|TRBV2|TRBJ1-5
CASSGNRGEQPQHF
TGTGCCAGCAGTGGAAACAGGGGGGAGCAGCCCCAGCATTTT
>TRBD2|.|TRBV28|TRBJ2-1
CASSAPGTSADEQFF
TGTGCCAGCAGTGCCCCCGGGACTAGCGCGGATGAGCAGTTCTTC
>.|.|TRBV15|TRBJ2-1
CATSRPSTGQEQFF
TGTGCCACCAGCAGGCCCTCAACCGGGCAGGAGCAGTTCTTC
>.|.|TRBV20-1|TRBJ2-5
CSASKGTRETQYF
TGCAGTGCTAGTAAAGGAACCCGAGAGACCCAGTACTTC
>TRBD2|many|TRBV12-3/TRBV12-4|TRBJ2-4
CASSRTSGGRYIQYF
TGTGCCAGCAGTAGGACTAGCGGAGGGAGGTACATTCAGTACTTC
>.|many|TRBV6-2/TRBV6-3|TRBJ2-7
CASSYSAYEQYF
TGTGCCAGCAGTTATTCGGCCTACGAGCAGTACTTC
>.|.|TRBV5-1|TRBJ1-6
CVSSLARTSNSPLHF
TGCGTCAGCAGCTTAGCACGGACTTCAAATTCACCCCTCCACTTT
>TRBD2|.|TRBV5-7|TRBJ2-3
CASSLWGLAGVVNTQYF
TGTGCCAGCAGCTTGTGGGGGCTAGCGGGAGTAGTAAATACGCAGTATTTT
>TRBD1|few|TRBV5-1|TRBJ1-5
CASSPGQGSNQPQHF
TGCGCCAGCAGCCCAGGACAGGGCTCAAATCAGCCCCAGCATTTT
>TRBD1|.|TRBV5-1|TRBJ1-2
CASSLSGTDYGYTF
TGCGCCAGCAGCTTGAGCGGGACAGACTATGGCTACACCTTC
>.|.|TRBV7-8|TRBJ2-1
CTSSLKGRGVGEQFF
TGTACCAGCAGCTTAAAGGGCAGGGGTGTCGGTGAGCAGTTCTTC
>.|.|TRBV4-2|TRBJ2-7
CASSQDLSPAGYEQCF
TGTGCCAGCAGCCAAGATCTATCCCCAGCGGGTTACGAGCAGTGCTTC
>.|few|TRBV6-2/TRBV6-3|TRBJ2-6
CASSRGQVGGANALTF
TGTGCCAGCAGTCGTGGACAGGTCGGGGGGGCCAACGCCCTGACTTTC
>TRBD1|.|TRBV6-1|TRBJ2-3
CASSHIGTDTKYF
TGTGCCAGCAGTCATATCGGGACAGATACGAAGTATTTT
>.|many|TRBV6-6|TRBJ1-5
CASSYSQGRADQPQHF
TGTGCCAGCAGTTACTCTCAGGGACGGGCCGATCAGCCCCAGCATTTT
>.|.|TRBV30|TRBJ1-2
CAYSTRQAFVGYTF
TGTGCCTACTCCACCCGACAGGCCTTCGTAGGCTACACCTTC
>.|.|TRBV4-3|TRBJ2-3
CANSQDLERDTQYF
TGCGCCAACAGCCAAGACTTGGAGCGAGATACGCAGTATTTT
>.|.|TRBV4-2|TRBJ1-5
CASNQKSETEDQPQHF
TGTGCCAGCAACCAAAAATCCGAGACGGAAGATCAGCCCCAGCATTTT
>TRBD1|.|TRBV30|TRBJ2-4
CAWSGGTGFDIQCF
TGTGCCTGGAGCGGAGGGACAGGGTTTGACATTCAGTGCTTC
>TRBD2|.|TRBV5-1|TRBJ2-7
CASSFGALAGAGEQYF
TGCGCCAGCAGCTTTGGGGCCTTAGCGGGGGCCGGCGAGCAGTACTTC
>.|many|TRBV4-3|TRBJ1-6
CASSQERGSGGFPLHF
TGCGCCAGCAGCCAAGAGCGAGGGTCTGGTGGGTTCCCCCTCCACTTT
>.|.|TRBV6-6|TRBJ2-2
CASTIKGGGTGELFF
TGTGCCAGCACAATTAAAGGGGGGGGGACCGGGGAGCTGTTTTTT
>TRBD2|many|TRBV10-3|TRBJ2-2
CAISTSGRSTGELFF
TGTGCCATCAGCACTAGCGGGAGGAGCACCGGGGAGCTGTTTTTT
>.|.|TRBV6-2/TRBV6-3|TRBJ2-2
CASKSSGHQNTGELFF
TGTGCCAGCAAATCCTCCGGACACCAGAACACCGGGGAGCTGTTTTTT
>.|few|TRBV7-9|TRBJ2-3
CASSLDDGPQYF
TGTGCCAGCAGCTTAGATGACGGCCCGCAGTATTTT
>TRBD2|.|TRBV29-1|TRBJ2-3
CGVHGAGGLNTQYF
TGTGGCGTCCACGGGGCGGGAGGGTTAAATACGCAGTATTTT
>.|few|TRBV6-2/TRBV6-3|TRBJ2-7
CASSYVLSYEQYF
TGTGCCAGCAGTTACGTCCTATCCTACGAGCAGTACTTC
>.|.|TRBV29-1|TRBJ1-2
CSIEAEEGVDDYTF
TGCAGCATTGAAGCGGAAGAAGGGGTGGATGACTACACCTTC